This T cell receptor (beta chain) was recorded in a study of PD-1 blockade in classical Hodgkin lymphoma. Findings and caveats of the study: Exclusion was the outcome for patients who began nivolumab under 1 year after ASCT. Researchers reported that CD4+ TCR diversity, though not CD8+, rose significantly by C4D1. Baseline diversity in complete responders resembled that of newly diagnosed patients. Differences between repertoires have undefined causes, possibly disease activity or prior therapy.

The sample's time point: cycle 4 day 1 (C4D1), after 5 to 7 weeks of nivolumab. Exposure to brentuximab vedotin varied, and each patient had relapsed following autologous stem cell transplantation. V was shortened by 2 bases and J by 2 bases, with 12 bases between the two germline ends. The CDR3 loop spans 15 amino acids. Germline V gene data show CDR1 as MNHEY and CDR2 as SMNVEV (reference sequence). Repertoires were generated with immunoSEQ multiplex PCR, while TCRdb's copy carries only in-frame clones and drops some. The sample lists about 110,000 clones, approximately 89% occurring once. Details on this clone: The target antigen is unknown. Additional DNA sequences in this sample encode the identical CDR3.

The sequences come from peripheral blood mononuclear cells (PBMCs), collected before the fourth cycle of nivolumab. The sequence was collected from a human donor with classical Hodgkin lymphoma. This sequence joins TRBV27 and TRBJ1-1; D uncertain. The CDR3 DNA sequence: TGTGCCAGCAGTTTAAGCCCGGGAGGCAACACTGAAGCTTTCTTT. Amino acids: CASSLSPGGNTEAFF.